One sample yielded the 4 T cell receptor beta chains listed below, sequenced in a study of shared clonotypes between healthy human individuals. Only in-frame clones appear in the TCRdb table, and some are missing; sequencing was by immunoSEQ multiplex PCR. The table lists roughly 1,500,000 clones, 98% of them singletons. The material sequenced was naive CD4+ T cells sorted from blood. Subset in this sample: CD45RA+ positively selected. The receptor source for this set is a young man in good health.

The chain carries TRBV6-1 and TRBJ1-1; D might be TRBD1 (6 bases). CDR3 length: 13 amino acids. The V gene's germline CDR1 is MNHNS and CDR2 SASEGT. V lost 5 bases to trimming and J lost 7 bases, with 14 bases between them. DNA of the CDR3: TGTGCCAGCAGTTCAAAACAGGGCGGTGAAGCTTTCTTT. This translates into CASSSKQGGEAFF.

The count of this clone is one. The V gene is TRBV19, the J gene TRBJ1-1; no clear D gene. V lost 4 bases, J lost 10 bases, and 16 bases lay in between. Per the germline V gene, CDR1 is LNHDA and CDR2 is SQIVND (reference sequence). This CDR3 has 13 residues. CDR3 sequence reads: CASSTGNPNTAFF. In DNA form, the CDR3 reads TGTGCCAGTAGTACCGGCAACCCAAACACAGCTTTCTTT.

V gene TRBV5-4 combines with J gene TRBJ2-7; D call uncertain. Trimming stripped 2 bases from V and 2 bases from J, with 8 bases between. Germline values: CDR1 SGHNT, CDR2 YYREEE (reference sequence). The CDR3 covers 13 residues. The CDR3 coding sequence is TGTGCCAGCAGCTTTAAGGCCACCTACGAGCAGTACTTC. Protein: CASSFKATYEQYF.

V usage is TRBV6-5 and J usage is TRBJ2-7; D ambiguous. Trimming took off 4 bases at V and 6 bases at J, with 10 bases between the two ends. The CDR3 is made up of 12 amino acids. Germline V gene lookup returns CDR1 MNHEY and CDR2 SVGAGI. The CDR3: CASSSESLEQYF. Written as DNA, the CDR3 is TGTGCCAGCAGTTCCGAGTCTCTCGAGCAGTACTTC.